This TCR beta chain derives from a study of blood T cell repertoires in COVID-19. Study summary: Sites across the United States, Italy and Spain contributed samples from acute and convalescent COVID-19. Sources were T cells, B-cell-depleted T cells, or PBMCs; the material itself was cDNA or gDNA.

This CDR3 spans 13 amino acids. Trimming took off 5 bases at V and 5 bases at J, with 10 bases between the two ends. Sequencing used immunoSEQ multiplex PCR; TCRdb keeps in-frame clones, though not all of them. The table has 55,000 to 75,000 clones, more than 70% seen once. V usage is TRBV12-3 or TRBV12-4 and J usage is TRBJ1-5; D unresolved. The receptor was isolated from a man in his 60s with COVID-19, enrolled during active disease. Sequenced material: peripheral blood. CDR3 bases: TGTGCCAGCAGTCAGGAATGGGATCAGCCCCAGCATTTT. It codes for CASSQEWDQPQHF.